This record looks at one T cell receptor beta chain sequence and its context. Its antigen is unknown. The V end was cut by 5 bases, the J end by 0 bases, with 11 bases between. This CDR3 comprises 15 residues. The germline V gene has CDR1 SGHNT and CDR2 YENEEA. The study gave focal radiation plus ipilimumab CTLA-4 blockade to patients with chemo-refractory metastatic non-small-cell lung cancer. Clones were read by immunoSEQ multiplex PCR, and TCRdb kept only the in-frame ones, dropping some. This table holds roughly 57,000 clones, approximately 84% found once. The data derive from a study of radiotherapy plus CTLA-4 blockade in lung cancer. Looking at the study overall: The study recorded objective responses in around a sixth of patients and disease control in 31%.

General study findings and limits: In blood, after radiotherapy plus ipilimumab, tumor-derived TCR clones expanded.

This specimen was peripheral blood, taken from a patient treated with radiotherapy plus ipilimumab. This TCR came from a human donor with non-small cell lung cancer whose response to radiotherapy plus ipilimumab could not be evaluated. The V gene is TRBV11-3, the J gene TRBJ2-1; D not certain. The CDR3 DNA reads TGTGCCAGCAGCGACCCCCGGAGCTCCTACAATGAGCAGTTCTTC. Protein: CASSDPRSSYNEQFF.